This T cell receptor beta chain is from a study of beta chain features in type 1 diabetes. Whole-study results and caveats: All four CD4+ subsets of Type 1 diabetes patients contained TCRB CDR3s that were moderately but significantly shorter. For type 1 diabetes patients, VDJ junctions showed fewer insertions and more deletions.

All of the sorted populations showed purity greater than 95%. Germline CDR1 and CDR2: KGHSH and LQKENI. The length of the CDR3 is 18 residues. V lost 1 base to trimming and J lost 0 bases, with 13 bases between them. Ten or more counts support this clone. Antigen specificity is unknown. Expressed TCRB transcripts were sequenced, since all the RNA that had been isolated was reverse transcribed. The assay was immunoSEQ multiplex PCR, and TCRdb's table has in-frame clones only and misses some. The data hold about 140,000 clones, with 6.9% observed a single time. Input material: central memory CD4+ T cells from blood. This TCR was sampled from a young woman in good health. The chain recombines TRBV18 with TRBJ2-6; D is perhaps TRBD2 (6 bases). In DNA form, the CDR3 reads TGTGCCAGCTCACCACGCGGGATAACTATCTCTGGGGCCAACGTCCTGACTTTC. Protein sequence: CASSPRGITISGANVLTF.